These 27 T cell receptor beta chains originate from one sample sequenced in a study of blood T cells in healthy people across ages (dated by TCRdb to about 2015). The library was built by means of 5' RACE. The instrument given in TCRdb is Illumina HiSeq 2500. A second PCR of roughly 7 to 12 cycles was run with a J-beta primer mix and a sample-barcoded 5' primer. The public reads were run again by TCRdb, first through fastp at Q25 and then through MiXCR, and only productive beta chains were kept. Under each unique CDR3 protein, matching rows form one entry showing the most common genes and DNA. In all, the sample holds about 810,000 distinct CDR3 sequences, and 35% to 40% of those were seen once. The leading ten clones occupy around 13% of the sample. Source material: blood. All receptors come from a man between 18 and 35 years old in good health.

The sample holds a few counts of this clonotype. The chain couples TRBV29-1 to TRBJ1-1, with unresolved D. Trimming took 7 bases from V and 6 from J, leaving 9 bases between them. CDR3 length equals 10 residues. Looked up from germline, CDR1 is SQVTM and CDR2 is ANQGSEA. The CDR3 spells CSAELAEAFF. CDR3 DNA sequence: TGCAGCGCGGAATTGGCTGAAGCTTTCTTT.

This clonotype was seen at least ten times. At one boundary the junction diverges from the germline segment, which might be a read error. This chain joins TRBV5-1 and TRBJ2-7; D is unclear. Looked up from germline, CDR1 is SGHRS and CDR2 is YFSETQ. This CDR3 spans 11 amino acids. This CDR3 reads CASSLADEQYF. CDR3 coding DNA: TGTGCCAGCAGCTTAGCTGACGAGCAGTACTTC.

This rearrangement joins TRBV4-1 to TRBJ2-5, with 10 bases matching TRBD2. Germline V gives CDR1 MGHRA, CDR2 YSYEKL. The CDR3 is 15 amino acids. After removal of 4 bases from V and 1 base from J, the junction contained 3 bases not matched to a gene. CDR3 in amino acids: CASSPRTSGQETQYF. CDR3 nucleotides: TGCGCCAGCAGCCCTCGGACTAGCGGCCAAGAGACCCAGTACTTC.

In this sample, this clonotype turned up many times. Written as DNA, the CDR3 is TGTGCCAGCAGCTTAGAGAGGTCACCCCTCCACTTT. Protein product: CASSLERSPLHF. V and J are TRBV7-2 and TRBJ1-6; unclear D gene. Trimming took off 1 base at V and 10 bases at J, with 5 bases between the two ends. CDR3 length: 12 residues. Germline CDR1 reads SGHTA; CDR2 reads FQGNSA.

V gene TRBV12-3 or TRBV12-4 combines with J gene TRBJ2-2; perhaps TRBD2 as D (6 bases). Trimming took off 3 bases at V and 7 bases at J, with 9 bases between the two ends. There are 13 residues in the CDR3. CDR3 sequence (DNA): TGTGCCAGCAGTTTCGGGGGACTCGGGGAGCTGTTTTTT. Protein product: CASSFGGLGELFF.

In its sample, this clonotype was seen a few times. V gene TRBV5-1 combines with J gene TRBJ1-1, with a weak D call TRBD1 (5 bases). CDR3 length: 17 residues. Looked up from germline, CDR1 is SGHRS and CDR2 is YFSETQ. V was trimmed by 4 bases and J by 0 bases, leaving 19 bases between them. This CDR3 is CASSPSRGERMNTEAFF. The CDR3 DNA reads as TGCGCCAGCAGCCCCTCTCGGGGGGAGCGTATGAACACTGAAGCTTTCTTT. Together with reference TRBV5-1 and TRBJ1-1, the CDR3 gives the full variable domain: KAGVTQTPRYLIKTRGQQVTLSCSPISGHRSVSWYQQTPGQGLQFLFEYFSETQRNKGNFPGRFSGRQFSNSRSEMNVSTLELGDSALYLCASSPSRGERMNTEAFFGQGTRLTVV.

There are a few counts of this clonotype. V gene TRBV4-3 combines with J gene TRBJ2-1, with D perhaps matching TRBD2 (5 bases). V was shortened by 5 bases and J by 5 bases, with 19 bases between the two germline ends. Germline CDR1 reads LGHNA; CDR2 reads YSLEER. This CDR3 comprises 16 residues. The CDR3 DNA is TGCGCCAGCAGCTCCGAAGAGGGCCAGGCGAACAATGAGCAGTTCTTC. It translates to CASSSEEGQANNEQFF.

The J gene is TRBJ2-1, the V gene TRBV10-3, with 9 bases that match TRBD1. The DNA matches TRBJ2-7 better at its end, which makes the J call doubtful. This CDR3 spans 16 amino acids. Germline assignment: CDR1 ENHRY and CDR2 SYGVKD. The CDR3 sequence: CAISERGTGNYNEQYF. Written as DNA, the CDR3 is TGTGCCATCAGTGAAAGGGGGACAGGGAACTACAATGAGCAGTACTTC.

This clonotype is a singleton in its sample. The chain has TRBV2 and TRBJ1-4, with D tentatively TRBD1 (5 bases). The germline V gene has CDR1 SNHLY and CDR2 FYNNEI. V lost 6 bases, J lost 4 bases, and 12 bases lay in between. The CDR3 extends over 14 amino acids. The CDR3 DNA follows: TGTGCCAGCAGGGAGACAGTTCTTAATGAAAAACTGTTTTTT. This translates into CASRETVLNEKLFF.

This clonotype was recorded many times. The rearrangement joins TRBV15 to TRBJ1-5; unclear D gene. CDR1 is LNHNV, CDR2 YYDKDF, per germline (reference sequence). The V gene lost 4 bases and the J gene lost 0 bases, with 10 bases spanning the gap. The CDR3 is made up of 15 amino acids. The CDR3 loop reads CATSKDGNSNQPQHF. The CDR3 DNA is TGTGCCACCAGCAAGGACGGTAATAGCAATCAGCCCCAGCATTTT. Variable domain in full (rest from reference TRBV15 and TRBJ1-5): DAMVIQNPRYQVTQFGKPVTLSCSQTLNHNVMYWYQQKSSQAPKLLFHYYDKDFNNEADTPDNFQSRRPNTSFCFLDIRSPGLGDTAMYLCATSKDGNSNQPQHFGDGTRLSIL.

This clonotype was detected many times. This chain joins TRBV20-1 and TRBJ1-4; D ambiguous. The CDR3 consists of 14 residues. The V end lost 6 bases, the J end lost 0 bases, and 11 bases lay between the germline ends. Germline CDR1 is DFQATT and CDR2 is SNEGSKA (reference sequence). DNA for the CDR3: TGCAGTGCCTCCCGGGGAGCAACTAATGAAAAACTGTTTTTT. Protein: CSASRGATNEKLFF.

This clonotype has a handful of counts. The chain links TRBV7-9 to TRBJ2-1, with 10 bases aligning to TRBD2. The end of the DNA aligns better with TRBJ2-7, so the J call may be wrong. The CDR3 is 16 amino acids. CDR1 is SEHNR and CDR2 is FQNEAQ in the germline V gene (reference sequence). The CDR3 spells CASSGAGGSSYNEQYF. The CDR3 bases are TGTGCCAGCAGCGGAGCGGGGGGGAGCTCCTACAATGAGCAGTACTTC.

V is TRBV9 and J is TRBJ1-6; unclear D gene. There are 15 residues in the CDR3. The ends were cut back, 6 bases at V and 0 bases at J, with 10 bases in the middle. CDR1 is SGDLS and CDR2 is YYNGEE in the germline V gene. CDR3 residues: CASTQSSSYNSPLHF. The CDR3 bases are TGTGCCAGCACCCAGAGCAGCTCCTATAATTCACCCCTCCACTTT.

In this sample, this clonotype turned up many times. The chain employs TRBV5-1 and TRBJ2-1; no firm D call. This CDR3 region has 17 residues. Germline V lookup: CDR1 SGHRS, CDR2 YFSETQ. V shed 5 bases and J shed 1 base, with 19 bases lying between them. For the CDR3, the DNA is TGCGCCAGCAGTTACGACAATCGGGTTCGGTCCTACAATGAGCAGTTCTTC. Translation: CASSYDNRVRSYNEQFF.

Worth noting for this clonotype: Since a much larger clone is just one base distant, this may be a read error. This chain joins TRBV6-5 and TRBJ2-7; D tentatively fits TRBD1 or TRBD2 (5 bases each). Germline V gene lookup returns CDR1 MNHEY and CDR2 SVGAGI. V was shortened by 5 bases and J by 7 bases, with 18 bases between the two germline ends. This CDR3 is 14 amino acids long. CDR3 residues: CASSDTGAYNEQYF. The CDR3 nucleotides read TGTGCCAGCAGTGACACCGGGGCCTACAATGAGCAGTACTTC.

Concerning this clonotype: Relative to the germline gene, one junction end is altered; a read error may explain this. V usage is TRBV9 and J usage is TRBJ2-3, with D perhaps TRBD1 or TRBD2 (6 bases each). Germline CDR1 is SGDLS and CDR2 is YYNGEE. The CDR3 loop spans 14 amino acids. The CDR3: CASSVGEGGDTQYF. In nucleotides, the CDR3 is TGCGCCAGCAGCGTAGGTGAGGGGGGAGATACGCAGTATTTT.

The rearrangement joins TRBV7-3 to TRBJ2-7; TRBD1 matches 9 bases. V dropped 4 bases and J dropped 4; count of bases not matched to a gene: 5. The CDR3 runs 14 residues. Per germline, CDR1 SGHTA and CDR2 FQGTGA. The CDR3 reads CASSSAGQGYEQYF. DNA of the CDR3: TGTGCCAGCAGCTCCGCCGGACAGGGGTACGAGCAGTACTTC.

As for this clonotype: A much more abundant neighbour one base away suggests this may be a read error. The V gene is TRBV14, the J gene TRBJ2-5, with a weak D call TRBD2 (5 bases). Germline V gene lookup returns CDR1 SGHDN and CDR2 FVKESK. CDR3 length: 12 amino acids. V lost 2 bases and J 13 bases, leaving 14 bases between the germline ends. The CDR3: CASSQRGAVAYF. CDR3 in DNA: TGTGCCAGCAGCCAAAGAGGAGCGGTAGCGTACTTC.

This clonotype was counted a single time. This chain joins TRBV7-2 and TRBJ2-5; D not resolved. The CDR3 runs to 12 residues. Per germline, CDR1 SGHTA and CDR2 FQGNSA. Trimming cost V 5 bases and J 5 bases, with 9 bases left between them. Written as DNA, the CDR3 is TGTGCCAGCAGCAAATATTCGGAGACCCAGTACTTC. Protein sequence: CASSKYSETQYF.

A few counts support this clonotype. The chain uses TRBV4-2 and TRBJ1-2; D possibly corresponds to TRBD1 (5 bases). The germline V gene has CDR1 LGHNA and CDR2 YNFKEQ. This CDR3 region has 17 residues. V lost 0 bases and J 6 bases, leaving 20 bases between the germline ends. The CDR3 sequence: CASSQEKGLGGFHGYTF. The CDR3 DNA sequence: TGTGCCAGCAGCCAAGAAAAGGGGTTGGGGGGATTTCATGGCTACACCTTC.

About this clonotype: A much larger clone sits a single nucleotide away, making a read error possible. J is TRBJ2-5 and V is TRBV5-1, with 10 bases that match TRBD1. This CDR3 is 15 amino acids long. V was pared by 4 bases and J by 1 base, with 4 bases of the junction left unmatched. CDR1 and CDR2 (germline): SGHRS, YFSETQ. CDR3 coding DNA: TGCGCCAGCAGCCGACAGGGGGCCGTCCAAGAGACCCAGTACTTC. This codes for CASSRQGAVQETQYF.

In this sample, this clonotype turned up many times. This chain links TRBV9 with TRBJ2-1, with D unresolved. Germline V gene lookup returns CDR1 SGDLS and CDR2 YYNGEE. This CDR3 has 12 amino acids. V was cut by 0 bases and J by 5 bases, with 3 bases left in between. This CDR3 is CASSVADNEQFF. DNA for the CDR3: TGTGCCAGCAGCGTAGCGGACAATGAGCAGTTCTTC.

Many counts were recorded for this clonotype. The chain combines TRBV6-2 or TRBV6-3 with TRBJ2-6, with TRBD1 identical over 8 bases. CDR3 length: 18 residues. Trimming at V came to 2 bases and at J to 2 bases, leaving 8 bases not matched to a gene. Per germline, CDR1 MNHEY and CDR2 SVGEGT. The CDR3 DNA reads TGTGCCAGCAGTTACCTGCGACAGGGGATGGCTGGGGCCAACGTCCTGACTTTC. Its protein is CASSYLRQGMAGANVLTF.

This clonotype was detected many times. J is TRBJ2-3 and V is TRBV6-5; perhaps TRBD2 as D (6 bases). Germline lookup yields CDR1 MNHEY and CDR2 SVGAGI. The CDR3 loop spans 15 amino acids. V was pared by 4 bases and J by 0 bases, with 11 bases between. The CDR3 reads CASSWRERSTDTQYF. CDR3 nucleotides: TGTGCCAGCAGTTGGAGGGAGAGAAGCACAGATACGCAGTATTTT.

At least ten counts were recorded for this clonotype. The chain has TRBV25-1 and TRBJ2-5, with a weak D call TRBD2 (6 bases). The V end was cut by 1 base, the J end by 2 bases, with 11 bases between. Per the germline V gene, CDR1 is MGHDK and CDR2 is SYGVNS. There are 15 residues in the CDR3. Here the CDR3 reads CASSESIGGQETQYF. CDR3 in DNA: TGTGCCAGCAGTGAATCGATCGGGGGTCAAGAGACCCAGTACTTC.

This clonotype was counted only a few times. The CDR3 DNA sequence: TGTGCCAGCAGCGTAGCCGGGACAGGGGACAATGAGCAGTTCTTC. It is translated as CASSVAGTGDNEQFF. V gene TRBV9 combines with J gene TRBJ2-1; 10 bases match TRBD1. This CDR3 has 15 amino acids. CDR1 and CDR2 from the germline V gene are SGDLS and YYNGEE. The J segment lost 5 bases and the V segment lost 0 bases, leaving 2 bases of the junction unmatched.

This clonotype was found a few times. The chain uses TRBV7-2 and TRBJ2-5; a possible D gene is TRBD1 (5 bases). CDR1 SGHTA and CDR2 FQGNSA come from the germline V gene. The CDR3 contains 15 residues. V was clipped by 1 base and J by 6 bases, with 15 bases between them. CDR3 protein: CASSLERGLRQTQYF. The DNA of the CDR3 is TGTGCCAGCAGCTTAGAAAGGGGTTTGAGGCAGACCCAGTACTTC.